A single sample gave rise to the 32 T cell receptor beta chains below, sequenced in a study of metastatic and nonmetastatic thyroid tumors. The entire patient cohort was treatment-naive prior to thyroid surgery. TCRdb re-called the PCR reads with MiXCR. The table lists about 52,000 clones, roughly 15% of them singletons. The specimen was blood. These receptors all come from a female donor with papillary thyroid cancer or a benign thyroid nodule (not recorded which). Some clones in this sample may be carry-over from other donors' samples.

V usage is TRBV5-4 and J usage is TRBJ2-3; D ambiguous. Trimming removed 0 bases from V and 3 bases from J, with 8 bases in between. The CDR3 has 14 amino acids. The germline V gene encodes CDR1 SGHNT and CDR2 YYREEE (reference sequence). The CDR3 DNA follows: TGTGCCAGCAGCTTGGATGGAGTAACAGATACGCAGTATTTT. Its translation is CASSLDGVTDTQYF.

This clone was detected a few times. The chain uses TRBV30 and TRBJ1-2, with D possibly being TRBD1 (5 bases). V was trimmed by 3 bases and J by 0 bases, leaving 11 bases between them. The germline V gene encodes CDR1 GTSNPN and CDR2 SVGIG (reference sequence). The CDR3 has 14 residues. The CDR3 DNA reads TGTGCCTGGAGGGGCAGACAGACTAACTATGGCTACACCTTC. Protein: CAWRGRQTNYGYTF.

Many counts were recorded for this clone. The chain's CDR3 is CAWSVFATTPQFF. CDR3 coding DNA: TGTGCCTGGAGTGTATTTGCAACGACCCCCCAGTTCTTC. The chain links TRBV30 to TRBJ2-1; no clear D. CDR1 is GTSNPN, CDR2 SVGIG, per germline (reference sequence). The V end was cut by 0 bases, the J end by 13 bases, with 16 bases between. This CDR3 region has 13 residues.

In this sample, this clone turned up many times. The CDR3 region has the DNA TGTGCCAGCAGTCTTTACAATGAGCAGTTCTTC. It specifies CASSLYNEQFF. This chain joins TRBV27 and TRBJ2-1; D unresolved. This CDR3 is 11 amino acids long. The V and J ends lost 5 bases and 4 bases respectively, with 3 bases between them. Germline CDR1 is MNHEY and CDR2 is SMNVEV (reference sequence).

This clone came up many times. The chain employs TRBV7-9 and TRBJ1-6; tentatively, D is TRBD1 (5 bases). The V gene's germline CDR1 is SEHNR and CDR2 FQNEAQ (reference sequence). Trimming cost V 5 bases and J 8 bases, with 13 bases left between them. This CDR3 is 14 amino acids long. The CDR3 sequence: CASSHAGSHSPLHF. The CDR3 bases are TGTGCCAGCAGCCATGCAGGGTCCCATTCACCCCTCCACTTT. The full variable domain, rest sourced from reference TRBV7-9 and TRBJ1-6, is DTGVSQNPRHKITKRGQNVTFRCDPISEHNRLYWYRQTLGQGPEFLTYFQNEAQLEKSRLLSDRFSAERPKGSFSTLEIQRTEQGDSAMYLCASSHAGSHSPLHFGNGTRLTVT.

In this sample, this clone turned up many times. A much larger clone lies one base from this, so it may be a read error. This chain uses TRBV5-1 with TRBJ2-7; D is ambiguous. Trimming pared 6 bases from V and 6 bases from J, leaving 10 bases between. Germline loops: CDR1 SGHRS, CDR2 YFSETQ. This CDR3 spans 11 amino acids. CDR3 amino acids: CASMANFEQYF. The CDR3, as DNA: TGCGCCAGCATGGCGAACTTCGAGCAGTACTTC. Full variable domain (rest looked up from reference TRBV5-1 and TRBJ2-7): KAGVTQTPRYLIKTRGQQVTLSCSPISGHRSVSWYQQTPGQGLQFLFEYFSETQRNKGNFPGRFSGRQFSNSRSEMNVSTLELGDSALYLCASMANFEQYFGPGTRLTVT.

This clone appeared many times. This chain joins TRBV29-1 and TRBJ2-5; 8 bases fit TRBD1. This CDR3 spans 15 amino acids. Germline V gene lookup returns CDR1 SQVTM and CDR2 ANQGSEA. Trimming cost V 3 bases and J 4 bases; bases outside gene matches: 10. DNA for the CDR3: TGCAGCGTTGACCCCGGACAGGGAAGGGGAGAGACCCAGTACTTC. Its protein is CSVDPGQGRGETQYF.

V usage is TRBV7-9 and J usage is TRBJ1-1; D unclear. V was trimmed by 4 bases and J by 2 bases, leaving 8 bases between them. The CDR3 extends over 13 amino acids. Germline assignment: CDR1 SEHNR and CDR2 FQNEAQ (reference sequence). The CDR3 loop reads CASSSGTNTEAFF. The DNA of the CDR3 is TGTGCCAGCAGCTCTGGAACAAACACTGAAGCTTTCTTT.

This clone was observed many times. The CDR3 loop is CASSFFYEQYF. CDR3 DNA: TGTGCCAGCAGTTTTTTCTACGAGCAGTACTTC. The V and J genes are TRBV28 and TRBJ2-7; D remains unclear. Germline CDR1 reads MDHEN; CDR2 reads SYDVKM. Trimming removed 3 bases at V and 3 bases at J, with 3 bases between. The CDR3 runs 11 residues. Full variable domain (outside the CDR3, taken from reference TRBV28 and TRBJ2-7): DVKVTQSSRYLVKRTGEKVFLECVQDMDHENMFWYRQDPGLGLRLIYFSYDVKMKEKGDIPEGYSVSREKKERFSLILESASTNQTSMYLCASSFFYEQYFGPGTRLTVT.

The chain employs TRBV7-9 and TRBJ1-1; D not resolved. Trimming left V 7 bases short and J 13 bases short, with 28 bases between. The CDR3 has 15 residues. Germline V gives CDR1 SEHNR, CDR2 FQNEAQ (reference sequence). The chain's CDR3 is CASTSGISLNTEDFF. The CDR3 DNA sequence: TGTGCCAGCACTTCCGGGATATCTTTGAACACTGAGGATTTCTTT. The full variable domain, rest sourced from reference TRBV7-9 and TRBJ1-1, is DTGVSQNPRHKITKRGQNVTFRCDPISEHNRLYWYRQTLGQGPEFLTYFQNEAQLEKSRLLSDRFSAERPKGSFSTLEIQRTEQGDSAMYLCASTSGISLNTEDFFGQGTRLTVV.

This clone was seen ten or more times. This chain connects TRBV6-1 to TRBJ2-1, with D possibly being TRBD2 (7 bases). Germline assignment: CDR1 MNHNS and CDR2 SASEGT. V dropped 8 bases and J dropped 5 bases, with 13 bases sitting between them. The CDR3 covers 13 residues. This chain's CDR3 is CASRGAADNEQFF. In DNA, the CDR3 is TGTGCCAGCCGGGGGGCGGCCGACAATGAGCAGTTCTTC.

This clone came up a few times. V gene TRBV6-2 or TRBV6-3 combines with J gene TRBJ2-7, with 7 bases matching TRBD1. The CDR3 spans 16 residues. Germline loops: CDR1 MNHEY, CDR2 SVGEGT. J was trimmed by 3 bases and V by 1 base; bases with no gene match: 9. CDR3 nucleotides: TGTGCCAGCAGTTACTACAAGGGGGCCAGCTACTACGAGCAGTACTTC. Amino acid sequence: CASSYYKGASYYEQYF.

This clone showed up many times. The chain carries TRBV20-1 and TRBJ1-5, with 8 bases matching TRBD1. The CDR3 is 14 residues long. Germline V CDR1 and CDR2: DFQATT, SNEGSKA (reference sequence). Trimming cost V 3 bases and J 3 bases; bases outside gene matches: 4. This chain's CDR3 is CSARQGALNQPQHF. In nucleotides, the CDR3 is TGCAGTGCTAGGCAGGGGGCCCTCAATCAGCCCCAGCATTTT.

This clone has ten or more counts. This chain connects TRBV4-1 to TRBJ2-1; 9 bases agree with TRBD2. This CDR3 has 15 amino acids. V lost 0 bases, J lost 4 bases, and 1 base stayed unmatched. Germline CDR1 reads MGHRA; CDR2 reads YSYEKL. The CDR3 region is CASSQDSGSYNEQFF. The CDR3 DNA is TGCGCCAGCAGCCAAGATAGCGGGAGTTACAATGAGCAGTTCTTC.

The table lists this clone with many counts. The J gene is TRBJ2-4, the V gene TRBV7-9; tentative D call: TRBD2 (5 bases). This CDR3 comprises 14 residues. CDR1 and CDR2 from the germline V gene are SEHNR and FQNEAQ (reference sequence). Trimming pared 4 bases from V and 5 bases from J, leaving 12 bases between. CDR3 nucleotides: TGTGCCAGCAGCTCACTTAGGCGGGAAAACATTCAGTACTTC. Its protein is CASSSLRRENIQYF.

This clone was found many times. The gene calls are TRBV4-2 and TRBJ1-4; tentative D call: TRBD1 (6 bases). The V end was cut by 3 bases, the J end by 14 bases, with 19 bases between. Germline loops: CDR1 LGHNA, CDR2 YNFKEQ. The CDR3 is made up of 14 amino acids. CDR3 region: CASSQEFLTGSLFF. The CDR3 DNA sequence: TGTGCCAGCAGCCAGGAGTTCCTCACAGGGTCTCTGTTTTTT.

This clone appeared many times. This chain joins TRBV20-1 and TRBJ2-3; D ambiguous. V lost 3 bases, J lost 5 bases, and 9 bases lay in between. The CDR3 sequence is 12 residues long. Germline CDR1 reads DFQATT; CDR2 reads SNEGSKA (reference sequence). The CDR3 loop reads CSARGNKDTQYF. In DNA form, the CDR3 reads TGCAGTGCTAGGGGGAATAAAGATACGCAGTATTTT.

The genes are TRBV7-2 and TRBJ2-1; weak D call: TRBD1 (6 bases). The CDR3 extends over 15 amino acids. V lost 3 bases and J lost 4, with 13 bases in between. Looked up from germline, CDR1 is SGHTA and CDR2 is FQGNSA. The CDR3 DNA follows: TGTGCCAGCAGCTTGCGTGGACAGTCATACAATGAGCAGTTCTTC. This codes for CASSLRGQSYNEQFF.

The CDR3 is CASSLDRGNYGYTF. DNA of the CDR3: TGTGCCAGTAGTCTCGACAGGGGTAACTATGGCTACACCTTC. The chain links TRBV19 to TRBJ1-2; TRBD1 matches 8 bases. The germline CDR1 and CDR2 sequences are LNHDA and SQIVND (reference sequence). The CDR3 consists of 14 residues. The V and J ends lost 5 bases and 1 base, in that order; junction bases with no gene match: 3. The full variable domain, rest sourced from reference TRBV19 and TRBJ1-2, is DGGITQSPKYLFRKEGQNVTLSCEQNLNHDAMYWYRQDPGQGLRLIYYSQIVNDFQKGDIAEGYSVSREKKESFPLTVTSAQKNPTAFYLCASSLDRGNYGYTFGSGTRLTVV.

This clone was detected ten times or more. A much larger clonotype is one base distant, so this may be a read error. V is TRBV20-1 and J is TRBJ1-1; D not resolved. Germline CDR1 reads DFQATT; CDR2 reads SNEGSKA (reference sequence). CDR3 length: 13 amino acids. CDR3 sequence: CSASVPEYTGAFF. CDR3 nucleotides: TGCAGTGCTAGTGTCCCGGAGTACACTGGAGCTTTCTTT.

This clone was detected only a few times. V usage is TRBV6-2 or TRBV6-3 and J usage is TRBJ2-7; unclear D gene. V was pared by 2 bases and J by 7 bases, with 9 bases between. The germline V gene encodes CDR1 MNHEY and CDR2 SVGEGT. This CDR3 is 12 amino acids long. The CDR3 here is CASSYLPGEQYF. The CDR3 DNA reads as TGTGCCAGCAGTTACCTCCCCGGAGAGCAGTACTTC.

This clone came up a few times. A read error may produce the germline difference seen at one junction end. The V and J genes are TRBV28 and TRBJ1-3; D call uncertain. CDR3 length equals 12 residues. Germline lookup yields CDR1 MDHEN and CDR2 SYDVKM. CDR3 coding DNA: TGTGCCAGCGGGGATACAGTGCACACCATATATTTC. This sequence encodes CASGDTVHTIYF.

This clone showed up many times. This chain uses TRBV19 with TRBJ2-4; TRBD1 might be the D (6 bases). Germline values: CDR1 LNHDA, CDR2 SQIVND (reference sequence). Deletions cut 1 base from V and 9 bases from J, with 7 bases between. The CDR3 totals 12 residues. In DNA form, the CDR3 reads TGTGCCAGTAGTATAGTGACAGGCATTCAGTACTTC. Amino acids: CASSIVTGIQYF.

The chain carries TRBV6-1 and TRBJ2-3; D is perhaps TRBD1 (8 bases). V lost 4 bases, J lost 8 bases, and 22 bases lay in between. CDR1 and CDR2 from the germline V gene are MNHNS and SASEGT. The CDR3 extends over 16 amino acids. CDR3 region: CASSVTGGGYEVTQYF. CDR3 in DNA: TGTGCCAGCAGTGTCACAGGGGGGGGGTACGAGGTTACGCAGTATTTT.

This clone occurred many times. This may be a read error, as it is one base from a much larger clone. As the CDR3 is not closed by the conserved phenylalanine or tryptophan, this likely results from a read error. The CDR3 DNA reads as TGTGCCTGGAGTCGACAGCTATCGGATGGCTACACCCTC. It yields the protein CAWSRQLSDGYTL. The chain couples TRBV30 to TRBJ1-2; D is perhaps TRBD1 (5 bases). The V gene's germline CDR1 is GTSNPN and CDR2 SVGIG (reference sequence). Between the trimmed V and J ends, which lost 2 bases and 6 bases, there was a span of 13 bases. The CDR3 covers 13 residues.

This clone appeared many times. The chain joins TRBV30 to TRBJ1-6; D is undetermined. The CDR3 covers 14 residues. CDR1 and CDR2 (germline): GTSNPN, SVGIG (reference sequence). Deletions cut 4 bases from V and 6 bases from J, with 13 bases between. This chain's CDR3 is CAWNRLAGNSPLHF. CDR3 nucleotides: TGTGCCTGGAACCGCCTGGCGGGTAATTCACCCCTCCACTTT. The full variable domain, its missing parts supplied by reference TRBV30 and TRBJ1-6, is SQTIHQWPATLVQPVGSPLSLECTVEGTSNPNLYWYRQAAGRGLQLLFYSVGIGQISSEVPQNLSASRPQDRQFILSSKKLLLSDSGFYLCAWNRLAGNSPLHFGNGTRLTVT.

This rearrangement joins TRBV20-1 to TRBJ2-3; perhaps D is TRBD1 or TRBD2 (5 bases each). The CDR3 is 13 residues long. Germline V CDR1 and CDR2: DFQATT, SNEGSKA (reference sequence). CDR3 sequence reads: CNEGLSLVYTQYF. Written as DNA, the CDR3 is TGCAACGAGGGGCTATCACTTGTTTATACGCAGTATTTT.

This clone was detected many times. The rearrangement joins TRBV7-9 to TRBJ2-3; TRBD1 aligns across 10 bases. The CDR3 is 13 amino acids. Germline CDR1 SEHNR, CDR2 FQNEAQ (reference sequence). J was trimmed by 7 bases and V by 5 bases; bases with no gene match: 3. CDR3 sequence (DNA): TGTGCCAGCAGCCGACAGGGGGCGAATACGCAGTATTTT. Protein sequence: CASSRQGANTQYF.

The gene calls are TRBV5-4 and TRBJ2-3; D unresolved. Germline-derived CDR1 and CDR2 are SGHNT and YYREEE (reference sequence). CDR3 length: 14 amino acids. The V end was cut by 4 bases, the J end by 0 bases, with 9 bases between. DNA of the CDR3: TGTGCCAGCAGCCCCGAGGCTAGCACAGATACGCAGTATTTT. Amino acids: CASSPEASTDTQYF.

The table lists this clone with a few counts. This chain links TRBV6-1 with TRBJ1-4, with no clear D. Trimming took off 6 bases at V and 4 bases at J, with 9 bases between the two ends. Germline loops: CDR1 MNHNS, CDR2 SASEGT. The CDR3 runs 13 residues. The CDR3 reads CASRRPGNEKLFF. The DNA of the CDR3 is TGTGCCAGCAGGAGACCGGGTAATGAAAAACTGTTTTTT.

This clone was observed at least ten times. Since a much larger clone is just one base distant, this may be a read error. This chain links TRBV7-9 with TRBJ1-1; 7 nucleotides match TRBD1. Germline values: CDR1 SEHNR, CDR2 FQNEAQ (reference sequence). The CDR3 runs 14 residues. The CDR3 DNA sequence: TGTGCCAGCAGCAAGGGGGCGGGTAAAACTGAAGCTCTCTTT. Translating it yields CASSKGAGKTEALF. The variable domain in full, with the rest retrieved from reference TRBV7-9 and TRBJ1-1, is DTGVSQNPRHKITKRGQNVTFRCDPISEHNRLYWYRQTLGQGPEFLTYFQNEAQLEKSRLLSDRFSAERPKGSFSTLEIQRTEQGDSAMYLCASSKGAGKTEALFGQGTRLTVV.

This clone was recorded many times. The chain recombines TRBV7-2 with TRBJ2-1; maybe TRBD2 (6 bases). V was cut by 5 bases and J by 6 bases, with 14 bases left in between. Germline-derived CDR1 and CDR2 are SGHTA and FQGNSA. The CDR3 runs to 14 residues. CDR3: CASSPPGLFNEQFF. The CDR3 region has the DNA TGTGCCAGCAGCCCCCCGGGACTCTTCAATGAGCAGTTCTTC.